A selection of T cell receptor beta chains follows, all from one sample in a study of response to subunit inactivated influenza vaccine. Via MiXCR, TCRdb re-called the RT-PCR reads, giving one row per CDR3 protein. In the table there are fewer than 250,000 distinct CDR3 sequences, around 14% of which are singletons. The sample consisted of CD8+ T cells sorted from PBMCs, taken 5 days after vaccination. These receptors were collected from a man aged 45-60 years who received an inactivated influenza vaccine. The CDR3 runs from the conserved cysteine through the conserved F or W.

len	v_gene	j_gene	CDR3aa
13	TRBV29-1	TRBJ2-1	CSASGGSYNEQFF
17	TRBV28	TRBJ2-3	CASSYIGTSGRADTQYF
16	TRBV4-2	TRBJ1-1	CASSQEAGAGNTEAFF
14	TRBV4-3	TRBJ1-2	CASSKGQGVYGYTF
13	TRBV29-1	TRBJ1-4	CSVEEKGYEKLFF
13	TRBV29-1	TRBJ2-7	CSVRDRDSYEQYF
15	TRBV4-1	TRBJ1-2	CASSQVGTALYGYTF
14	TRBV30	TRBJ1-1	CAWSTGVRVIEAFF
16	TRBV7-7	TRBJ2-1	CASSLVLGSSYNEQFF
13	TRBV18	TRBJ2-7	CASSDPSSYEQYF
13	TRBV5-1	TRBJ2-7	CATTDSHSYEQYF
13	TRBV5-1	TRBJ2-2	CASSLAKAGELFF
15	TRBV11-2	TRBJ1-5	CASSLAAGTGQPQHF
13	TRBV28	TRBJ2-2	CASSPFITGELFF
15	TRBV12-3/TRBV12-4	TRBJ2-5	CASSSAVSGGETQYF
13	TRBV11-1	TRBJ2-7	CASSLGPVYEQYF
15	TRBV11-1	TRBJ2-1	CASSTTTPSYNEQFF
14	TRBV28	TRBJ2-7	CASRGDRGVYEQYF
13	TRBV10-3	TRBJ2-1	CAISGGTGNEQFF
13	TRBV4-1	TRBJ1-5	CASSPQLNQPQHF
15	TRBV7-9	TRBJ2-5	CASSLFRDFQETQYF
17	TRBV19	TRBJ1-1	CASSIKGPQGALDEAFF
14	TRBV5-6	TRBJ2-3	CASSLEGGVDTQYF
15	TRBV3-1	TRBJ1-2	CASSQGRVSNYGYTF
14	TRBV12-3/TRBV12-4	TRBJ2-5	CASSFEGNRETQYF
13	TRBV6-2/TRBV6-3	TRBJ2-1	CASSYFRYNEQFF
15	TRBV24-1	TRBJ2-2	CATSGWQGDTGELFF
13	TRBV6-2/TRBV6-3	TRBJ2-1	CASSYYPGNEQFF
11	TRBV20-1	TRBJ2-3	CSLSYADTQYF
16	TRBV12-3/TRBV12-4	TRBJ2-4	CASSLSGRVAKNIQYF
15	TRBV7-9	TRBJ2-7	CASSEGPPSSYEQYF
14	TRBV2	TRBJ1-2	CASSASRTPHGYTF
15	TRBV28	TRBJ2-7	CASSLRRTWGYEQYF
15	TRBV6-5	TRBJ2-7	CASSSPGQGPHEQYF
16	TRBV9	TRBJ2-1	CASSAGTGLSYNEQFF
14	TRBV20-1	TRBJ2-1	CSARGNRQWGEQFF
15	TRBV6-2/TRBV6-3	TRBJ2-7	CASSPVAGASYEQYF
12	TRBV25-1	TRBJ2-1	CASSVTGFEQFF
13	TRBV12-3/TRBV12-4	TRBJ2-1	CASSWVRYNEQFF
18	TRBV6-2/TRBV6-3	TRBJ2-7	CASSYRRTGDSFSYEQYF
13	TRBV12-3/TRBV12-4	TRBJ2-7	CASSLILGYEQYF
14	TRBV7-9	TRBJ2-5	CASSWDRYQETQYF
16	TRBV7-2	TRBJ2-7	CASSDWANKGTYEQYF
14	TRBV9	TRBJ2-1	CASSPGGLANEQFF
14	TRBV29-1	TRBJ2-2	CSVTGGSNTGELFF
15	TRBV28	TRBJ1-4	CASSLFGNRNEKLFF
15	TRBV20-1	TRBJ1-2	CSAREESHDTYGYTF
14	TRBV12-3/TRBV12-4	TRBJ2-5	CASSSDRGPKTQYF
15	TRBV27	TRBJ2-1	CASSLYSSSYNEQFF
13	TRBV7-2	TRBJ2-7	CASSLGPFYEQYF
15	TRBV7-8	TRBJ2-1	CASSVGGRGPGEQFF
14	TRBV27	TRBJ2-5	CASSPLKGGRTQYF
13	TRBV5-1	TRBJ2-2	CASSGQGSGELFF
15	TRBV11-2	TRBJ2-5	CASSLRTRGRETQYF
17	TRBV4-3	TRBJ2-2	CASSLGVPGQHTGELFF